Reported below is one TCR beta chain. This record comes from a study of control samples from healthy donors and cancer patients. TCRdb's table, derived via immunoSEQ multiplex PCR, lists solely in-frame clones and lacks some. The table includes 95,000 to 100,000 clones, more than 85% detected once. The CDR3 consists of 12 residues. Trimming removed 2 bases at V and 0 bases at J, with 4 bases between. The germline gives CDR1 GTSNPN, CDR2 SVGIG (reference sequence). The gene calls are TRBV30 and TRBJ1-1; D is uncertain. The source is a man aged 30-40 years in good health. Sequencing was performed on blood. The CDR3 DNA reads TGTGCCTGGAGTACGTTGAACACTGAAGCTTTCTTT. Its protein product is CAWSTLNTEAFF.